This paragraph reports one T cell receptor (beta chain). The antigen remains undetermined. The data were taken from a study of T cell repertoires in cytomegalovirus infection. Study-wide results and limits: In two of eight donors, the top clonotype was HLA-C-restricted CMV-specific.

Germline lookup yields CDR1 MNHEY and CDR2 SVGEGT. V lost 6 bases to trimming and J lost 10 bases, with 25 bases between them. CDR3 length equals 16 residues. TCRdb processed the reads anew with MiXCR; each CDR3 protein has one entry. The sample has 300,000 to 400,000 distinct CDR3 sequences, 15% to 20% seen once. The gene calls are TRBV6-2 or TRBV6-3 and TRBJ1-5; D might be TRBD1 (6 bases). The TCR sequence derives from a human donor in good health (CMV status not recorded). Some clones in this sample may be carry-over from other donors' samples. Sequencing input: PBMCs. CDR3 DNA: TGTGCCAGCAGCCTACGACTGACAGGTTCGGGGTTCCCCCAGCATTTT. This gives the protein CASSLRLTGSGFPQHF.